The 2 T cell receptor beta chains listed next were all sequenced from one sample in a study of technical replicates of blood from several donors. This table comes from immunoSEQ multiplex PCR, and its TCRdb copy is limited to in-frame clones, with some not included. The sample records some 71,000 clones, around 97% being singletons. Material: T cells isolated from PBMCs. The source is a human donor in good health.

The chain is built from TRBV4-2 and TRBJ2-3, with 7 bases lining up with TRBD2. Germline CDR1 LGHNA, CDR2 YNFKEQ. V trimming: 2 bases; J trimming: 3 bases; junction bases outside the gene matches: 8. This CDR3 contains 16 residues. CDR3 sequence (DNA): TGTGCCAGCAGCCAAACCGGGACTACGGAAACAGATACGCAGTATTTT. Protein product: CASSQTGTTETDTQYF.

The chain employs TRBV5-1 and TRBJ1-4; D might be TRBD1 (6 bases). The V and J ends lost 0 bases and 8 bases respectively, with 17 bases between them. Germline lookup yields CDR1 SGHRS and CDR2 YFSETQ. The CDR3 length is 16 residues. The CDR3 sequence is CASSLDFGTGTEKLFF. The DNA of the CDR3 is TGCGCCAGCAGCTTGGACTTTGGCACAGGGACCGAAAAACTGTTTTTT.